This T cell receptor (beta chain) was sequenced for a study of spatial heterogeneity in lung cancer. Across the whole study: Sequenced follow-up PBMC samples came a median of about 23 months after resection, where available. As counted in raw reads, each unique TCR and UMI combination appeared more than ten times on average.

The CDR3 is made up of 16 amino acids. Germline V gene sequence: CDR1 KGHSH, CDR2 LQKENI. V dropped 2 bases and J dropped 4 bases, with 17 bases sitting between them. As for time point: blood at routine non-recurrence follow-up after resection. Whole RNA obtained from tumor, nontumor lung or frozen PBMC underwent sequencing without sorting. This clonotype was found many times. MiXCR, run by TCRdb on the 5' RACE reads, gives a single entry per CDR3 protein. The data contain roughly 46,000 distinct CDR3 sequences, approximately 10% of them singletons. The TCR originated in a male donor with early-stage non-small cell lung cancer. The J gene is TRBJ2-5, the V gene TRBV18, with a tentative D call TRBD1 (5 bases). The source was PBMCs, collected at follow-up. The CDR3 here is CASSPKGQAFRETQYF. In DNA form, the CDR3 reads TGTGCCAGCTCACCAAAGGGGCAGGCGTTTCGAGAGACCCAGTACTTC. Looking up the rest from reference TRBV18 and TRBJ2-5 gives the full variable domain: NAGVMQNPRHLVRRRGQEARLRCSPMKGHSHVYWYRQLPEEGLKFMVYLQKENIIDESGMPKERFSAEFPKEGPSILRIQQVVRGDSAAYFCASSPKGQAFRETQYFGPGTRLLVL.